This is a list of T cell receptor beta chains from one sample in a study of T cell repertoires in cytomegalovirus infection. TCRdb re-called the reads through MiXCR, storing one row per CDR3 protein. The repertoire holds more than 400,000 distinct CDR3 sequences, with 26% as singletons. Sequenced sample: PBMCs. The receptor set was obtained from a human donor in good health (CMV status not recorded). Some clones in this sample may be carry-over from other donors' samples. CDR3s include the opening cysteine and the closing phenylalanine or tryptophan. A D gene is named only where the DNA matches it firmly. Not every row has a clone size; where given, it reads once, few, many or a size class.

>TRBV20-1|TRBJ2-7|-|-|15
TGCAGTGCTAGCCTCGGGACGGATGTCCCCTACGAGCAGTACTTC
CSASLGTDVPYEQYF
>TRBV9|TRBJ2-1|few|TRBD1|15
TGTGCCAGCAGCGTTACAGGGGGTCCCTACAATGAGCAGTTCTTC
CASSVTGGPYNEQFF
>TRBV28|TRBJ2-2|once|TRBD2|17
TGTGCCAGCAGCTCGGGACTAGCGGAGGGGGGCACCGGGGAGCTGTTTTTT
CASSSGLAEGGTGELFF
>TRBV5-4|TRBJ2-1|few|-|13
TGTGCCAGCAATACCGGGAGTAGCAATGAGCAGTTCTTC
CASNTGSSNEQFF
>TRBV7-2|TRBJ2-7|many|-|14
TGTGCCAGCAGCTTAGGGCGGGGAACCTACGAGCAGTACTTC
CASSLGRGTYEQYF
>TRBV6-2/TRBV6-3|TRBJ1-1|few|-|15
TGTGCCAGCAGTAGAGACAACCCTAGGAACACTGAAGCTTTCTTT
CASSRDNPRNTEAFF
>TRBV20-1|TRBJ2-1|-|-|15
TGCAGTGCTAGATCCCCGAGTGTGGGTAACAATGAGCAGTTCTTC
CSARSPSVGNNEQFF
>TRBV7-2|TRBJ2-5|few|TRBD2|15
TGTGCCAGCAGCTTCCAGCGGGGAAACCAAGAGACCCAGTACTTC
CASSFQRGNQETQYF
>TRBV10-3|TRBJ1-3|once|TRBD1|14
TGTGCCATCAGATTACAGGGGGCTGGAAACACCATATATTTT
CAIRLQGAGNTIYF
>TRBV3-1|TRBJ2-1|few|-|13
TGTGCCAGCAGCCCACTACGGAACAATGAGCAGTTCTTC
CASSPLRNNEQFF
>TRBV28|TRBJ1-3|-|TRBD1|19
TGTGCCAGCAGTTTTCAACCCGACAGGGCCCCAGCGGTTGGAAACACCATATATTTT
CASSFQPDRAPAVGNTIYF
>TRBV19|TRBJ1-6|-|-|15
TGTGCCAGTAGCCAGACAGCCGGGCACGGTTCACCCCTCCACTTT
CASSQTAGHGSPLHF
>TRBV7-2|TRBJ2-2|many|TRBD2|16
TGTGCCAGCAGCTTTACCGGGACTAGTTTAACCGGGGAGCTGTTTTTT
CASSFTGTSLTGELFF
>TRBV7-8|TRBJ2-1|-|-|16
TGTGCCAGCAGCATAACTGGGTCGAAGGTTATATTGGAGCAGTTCTTC
CASSITGSKVILEQFF
>TRBV6-2/TRBV6-3|TRBJ2-1|few|TRBD1|16
TGTGCCAGCAGGTCACCGAGGACAGGGGGTTACAATGAGCAGTTCTTC
CASRSPRTGGYNEQFF
>TRBV27|TRBJ1-6|-|-|16
TGTGCCAGCAGACCCGACTTCAGCTCCTATAATTCACCCCTCCACTTT
CASRPDFSSYNSPLHF
>TRBV20-1|TRBJ1-1|-|-|13
TGCAGTGCTAGAGATCTCGGAAACACTGAAGCTTTCTTT
CSARDLGNTEAFF
>TRBV12-3/TRBV12-4|TRBJ2-1|many|-|14
TGTGCCAGCAGTTTGGGTCAGGGGTACAATGAGCAGTTCTTC
CASSLGQGYNEQFF
>TRBV19|TRBJ2-2|many|TRBD1|16
TGTGCCAGTATCGCAAAGGGACAGGGGGTGTCCGGGGAGCTGTTTTTT
CASIAKGQGVSGELFF
>TRBV5-1|TRBJ2-4|-|TRBD2|15
TGCGCCAGCAGCTTGGGAACTAGCGGTAACAACATTCAGTACTTC
CASSLGTSGNNIQYF
>TRBV7-2|TRBJ2-5|-|TRBD2|15
TGTGCCAGCAGCCTTACAGCGGGGTACCAAGAGACCCAGTACTTC
CASSLTAGYQETQYF
>TRBV5-1|TRBJ1-5|-|-|14
TGCGCCAGCAGCCCGGACGTGGGCAATCAGCCCCAGCATTTT
CASSPDVGNQPQHF
>TRBV7-2|TRBJ1-5|many|-|12
TGTGCCAGCAGCCAGGCGCCTCAGCCCCAGCATTTT
CASSQAPQPQHF
>TRBV7-6|TRBJ2-2|-|-|13
TGTGCCAGCAGTGAGGCACCGGGCGGGGAGCTGTTTTTT
CASSEAPGGELFF
>TRBV20-1|TRBJ1-5|many|-|17
TGCAGTGCTAGAGATTGGGCAGGGATGGGGAGCAATCAGCCCCAGCATTTT
CSARDWAGMGSNQPQHF
>TRBV12-5|TRBJ2-7|-|-|13
TGTGCTAGTGGTTTTAACACCCAGGGCGAGCAGTACTTC
CASGFNTQGEQYF
>TRBV12-3/TRBV12-4|TRBJ2-3|-|TRBD2|17
TGTGCCAGTACTTTACTAGCGGGAGTGGGAGGCACAGATACGCAGTATTTT
CASTLLAGVGGTDTQYF
>TRBV7-6|TRBJ2-7|-|TRBD1|15
TGTGCCAGCAGCTTCCGACAGGGGGGAAGCTACGAGCAGTACTTC
CASSFRQGGSYEQYF
>TRBV19|TRBJ2-6|few|TRBD1|16
TGTGCCAGTAGCGTTACAGGGGCCTCTGGGGCCAACGTCCTGACTTTC
CASSVTGASGANVLTF
>TRBV7-3|TRBJ1-4|-|-|13
TGTGCCAGCAGCGCCGGACCTAATGAAAAACTGTTTTTT
CASSAGPNEKLFF
>TRBV7-2|TRBJ1-2|many|-|14
TGTGCCAGCAGCTATCGACAGATCGACTATGGCTACACCTTC
CASSYRQIDYGYTF
>TRBV7-8|TRBJ2-7|many|-|14
TGTGCCAGCAGCTCCCCTCTGACAGAATACGAGCAGTACTTC
CASSSPLTEYEQYF
>TRBV7-2|TRBJ2-1|-|-|14
TGTGCCAGCAGCTTATCCAGGGGAGGGTATGAGCAGTTCTTC
CASSLSRGGYEQFF
>TRBV11-2|TRBJ2-7|-|TRBD1|13
TGTGCCAGCAGCACGGACAGGGGGAGCGAGCAGTACTTC
CASSTDRGSEQYF
>TRBV7-9|TRBJ2-1|-|-|15
TGTGCCAGCAGCTTCCGGGACGCCCCGTCCAATGAGCAGTTCTTC
CASSFRDAPSNEQFF
>TRBV2|TRBJ2-1|few|-|15
TGTGCCAGCAGTGAAGGGGTAGTCTCCTACAATGAGCAGTTCTTC
CASSEGVVSYNEQFF
>TRBV7-2|TRBJ1-2|few|TRBD1|15
TGTGCCAGCAGCTTAGCGGGACAGGGGGGCTATGGCTACACCTTC
CASSLAGQGGYGYTF
>TRBV6-2/TRBV6-3|TRBJ1-1|few|-|12
TGTGCCAGCAGCAACGACTGGGCTGAAGCTTTCTTT
CASSNDWAEAFF
>TRBV7-9|TRBJ2-1|few|TRBD2|18
TGTGCCAGCAGCTCTCTTTCCGGTGGCGGGAGGGGCGGCAATGAGCAGTTCTTC
CASSSLSGGGRGGNEQFF
>TRBV29-1|TRBJ1-4|-|-|13
TGCAGCGTTGAGGGTGGCCGGATGAAAAAACTGTTTTTT
CSVEGGRMKKLFF
>TRBV7-2|TRBJ2-5|many|-|13
TGTGCCAGCAGCTTCCTTTACCAAGAGACCCAGTACTTC
CASSFLYQETQYF